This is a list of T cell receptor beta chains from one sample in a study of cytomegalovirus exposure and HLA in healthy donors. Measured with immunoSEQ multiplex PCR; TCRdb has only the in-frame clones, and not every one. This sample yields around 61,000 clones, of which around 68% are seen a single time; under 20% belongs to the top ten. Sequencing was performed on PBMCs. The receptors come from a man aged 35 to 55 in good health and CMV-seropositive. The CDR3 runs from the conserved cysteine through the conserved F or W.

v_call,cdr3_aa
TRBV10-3,CAIRLADSYEQYF
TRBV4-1,CASSQEVAGTLRPQFF
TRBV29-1,CSGRGEETQYF
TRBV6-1,CASGAESGANVLTF
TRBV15,CATSSRTGEDPLHF
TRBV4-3,CASSRRVNTGELFF
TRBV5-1,CASSFQGAGDTEAFF
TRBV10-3,CAISESGGEVTEAFF
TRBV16,CASSPDAGGSYNEQFF
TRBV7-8,CASSLSARAGGAGGELFF
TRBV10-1,CASSRRGRNEQFF
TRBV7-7,CASSQGRGTGPYNEQFF
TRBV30,CAWRGKHGGTAEAFF